This T cell receptor (beta chain) was captured by sequencing in a study of T cell changes during pregnancy in multiple sclerosis. TCRdb's copy holds only in-frame clones and misses some; the assay was immunoSEQ multiplex PCR. Counted here are about 64,000 clones, roughly 89% occurring once; the ten biggest clones make up roughly 1.5%. This sample comprised peripheral blood, obtained in the second trimester of pregnancy. The sequence came from a female donor with multiple sclerosis, enrolled in a pregnancy study.

CDR3 coding DNA: TGTGCCAGCAGCTTATTTGGACAGGCCTCGGGAGAGACCCAGTACTTC. Its protein is CASSLFGQASGETQYF. The chain couples TRBV7-2 to TRBJ2-5, with 7 bases lining up with TRBD1. Germline loops: CDR1 SGHTA, CDR2 FQGNSA. The length of the CDR3 is 16 residues. The trim removed 2 bases at V and 4 bases at J, leaving 10 bases unmatched.